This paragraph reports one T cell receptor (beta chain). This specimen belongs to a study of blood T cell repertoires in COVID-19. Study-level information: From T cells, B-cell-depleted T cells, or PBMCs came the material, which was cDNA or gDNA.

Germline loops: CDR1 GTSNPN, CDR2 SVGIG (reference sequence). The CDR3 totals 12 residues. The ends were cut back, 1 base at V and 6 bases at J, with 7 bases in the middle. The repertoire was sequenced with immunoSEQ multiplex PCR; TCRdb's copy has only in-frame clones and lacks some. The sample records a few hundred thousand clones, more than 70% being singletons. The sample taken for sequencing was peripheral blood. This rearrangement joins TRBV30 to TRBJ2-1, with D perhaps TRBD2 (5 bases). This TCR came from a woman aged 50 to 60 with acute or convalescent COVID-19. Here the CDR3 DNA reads TGTGCCTGGAGTGGTCTAGCCAATGAGCAGTTCTTC. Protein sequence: CAWSGLANEQFF.